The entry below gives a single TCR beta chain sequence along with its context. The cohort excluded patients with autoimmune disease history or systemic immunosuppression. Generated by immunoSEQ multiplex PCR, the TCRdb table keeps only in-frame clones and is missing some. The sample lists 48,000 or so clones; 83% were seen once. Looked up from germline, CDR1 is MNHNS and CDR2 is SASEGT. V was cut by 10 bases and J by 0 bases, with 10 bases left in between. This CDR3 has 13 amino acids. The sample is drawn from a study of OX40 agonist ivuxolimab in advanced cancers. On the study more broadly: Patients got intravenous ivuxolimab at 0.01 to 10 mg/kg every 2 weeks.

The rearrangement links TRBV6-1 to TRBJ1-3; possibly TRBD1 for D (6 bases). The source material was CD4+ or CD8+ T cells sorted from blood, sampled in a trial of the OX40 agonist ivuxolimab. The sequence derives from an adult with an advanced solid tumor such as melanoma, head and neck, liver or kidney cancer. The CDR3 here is CANRDNSGNTIYF. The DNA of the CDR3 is TGTGCCAACCGGGACAACTCTGGAAACACCATATATTTT.